This T cell receptor beta chain was retrieved from a study of blood T cell repertoires in COVID-19. Generated by immunoSEQ multiplex PCR, the TCRdb table keeps only in-frame clones and is missing some. The repertoire has 350,000 to 550,000 clones, 80% to 90% of them found once; the top ten carry 0.9% to 1.2%. Germline V gene lookup returns CDR1 KGHSH and CDR2 LQKENI. V was shortened by 2 bases and J by 1 base, with 8 bases between the two germline ends. This CDR3 has 14 residues. Sequenced material: PBMCs or T cells enriched from blood (not recorded which). The J gene is TRBJ1-1, the V gene TRBV18; D unclear. The receptor was derived from a man aged 30 to 45 who had recovered from COVID-19. The CDR3 DNA reads TGTGCCAGCTCACCAGGAGCATGGAACACTGAAGCTTTCTTT. This translates into CASSPGAWNTEAFF.